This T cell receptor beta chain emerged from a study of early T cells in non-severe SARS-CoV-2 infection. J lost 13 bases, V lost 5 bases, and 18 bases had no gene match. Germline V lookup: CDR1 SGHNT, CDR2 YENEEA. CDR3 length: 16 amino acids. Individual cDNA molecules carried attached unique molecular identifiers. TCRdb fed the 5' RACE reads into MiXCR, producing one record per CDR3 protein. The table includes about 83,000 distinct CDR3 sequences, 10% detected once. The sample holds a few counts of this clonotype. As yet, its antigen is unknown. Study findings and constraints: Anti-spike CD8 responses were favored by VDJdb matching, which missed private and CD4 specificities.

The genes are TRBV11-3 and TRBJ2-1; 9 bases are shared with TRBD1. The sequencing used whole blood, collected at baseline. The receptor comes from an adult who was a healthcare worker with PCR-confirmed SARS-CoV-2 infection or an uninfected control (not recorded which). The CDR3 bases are TGTGCCAGCAGCCCGTCTGTCCCGGGACAGGGCGCAAGTCAGTTCTTC. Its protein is CASSPSVPGQGASQFF.